This T cell receptor beta chain was sequenced for a study of human T cells and chemical hapten exposure. In the study overall: Weekly scalp doses of diphenylcyclopropenone were given to patients during the approximately 23-week study.

This clonotype was seen a handful of times. Antigen: not known. CDR3 length equals 17 residues. Germline V gene sequence: CDR1 LGHNA, CDR2 YNFKEQ. With 1 base removed from V and 6 bases from J, the gap between germline ends came to 22 bases. Time point defined: patch test 3, about 24 weeks after DPC sensitization. Treatment of the sample: therapeutic diphenylcyclopropenone sensitization with weekly scalp DPC. It was from unfractionated whole blood that total RNA was extracted. Findings and caveats of the study: The count of PT1 expanded TCRs correlated positively with patch test score. While controls formed fewer of them, expanded TCRs formed significantly more large CDR3 similarity clusters.

One entry per CDR3 protein, called by TCRdb with MiXCR from the RACE reads. This table holds more than 35,000 distinct CDR3 sequences, about 13% found once. The sequence came from a woman aged 40 to 55 with alopecia areata. Some clones in this sample may be carry-over from other donors' samples. V and J are TRBV4-2 and TRBJ2-7; tentative D call: TRBD2 (5 bases). This material consisted of whole blood, taken in connection with sensitization to the hapten diphenylcyclopropenone (DPC). CDR3 coding DNA: TGTGCCAGCAGCCAAGCTAAGCAAGGGCTGTCGGGGAGCGAGCAGTACTTC. Amino acid sequence: CASSQAKQGLSGSEQYF.